The clone carrying this T cell receptor beta chain was seen at least ten times. Antigen unknown. This entry belongs to a study of CD8 T cells in ankylosing spondylitis. Each TCR beta library was made by quantitative 5'-RACE that incorporated molecular barcodes. TCRdb re-called the 5' RACE reads through MiXCR, storing one row per CDR3 protein. The table has 450,000 to 550,000 distinct CDR3 sequences, about 5% seen once; the top ten hold 3% to 4.5%. Trimming removed 6 bases from V and 7 bases from J, with 19 bases in between. CDR1 and CDR2 (germline): MNHNS, SASEGT. The CDR3 totals 15 residues. Study conclusions and caveats: The authors reported significant enrichment of disease-linked clones in matched ankylosing spondylitis synovial fluid. Seven to nine highly homologous variants formed a TCR beta motif that appeared characteristic of ankylosing spondylitis blood. Previous work reported some of these motif variants in the synovial fluid and blood of reactive arthritis.

This receptor was identified in a male donor with ankylosing spondylitis. The rearrangement links TRBV6-1 to TRBJ1-5, with D possibly TRBD1 on 6 matching bases. The sample taken for sequencing was blood, either unsorted or a sorted T cell fraction (not recorded which). This CDR3 reads CASSDGGGGRQPQHF. CDR3 coding DNA: TGTGCCAGCAGCGATGGTGGGGGGGGCAGGCAGCCCCAGCATTTT.